This T cell receptor (beta chain) was recovered during a study of cytomegalovirus exposure and HLA in healthy donors. CDR1 and CDR2 (germline): MGHRA, YSYEKL. Trimming shortened V by 2 bases and J by 4 bases, and 12 bases separated the two germline ends. The CDR3 loop spans 15 amino acids. An approximately 130-subject validation cohort, separate from the roughly 670-subject first cohort, supplied the donors. Study-level results: Reports credit the classifier with highly specific, highly sensitive diagnosis of cytomegalovirus status. Specificity for CMV antigens was confirmed in vitro for a few of the CMV-associated chains.

A word on this clone: Its antigen is still unknown.

Some clones are missing from TCRdb's copy, which holds only in-frame ones; the method was immunoSEQ multiplex PCR. The data hold 150,000 or so clones, with approximately 86% observed a single time. The sample comprised PBMCs. This sequence was found in a young man in good health and CMV-seropositive. The V gene is TRBV4-1, the J gene TRBJ1-5, with no clear D. CDR3: CASSQRTELNQPQHF. The CDR3 bases are TGCGCCAGCAGCCAACGAACAGAGCTTAATCAGCCCCAGCATTTT.